Below, one T cell receptor beta chain is given with its context. The data stem from a study of T cell changes during pregnancy in multiple sclerosis. The V and J ends lost 0 bases and 2 bases respectively, with 13 bases between them. Germline lookup yields CDR1 MNHEY and CDR2 SVGAGI. This CDR3 is 16 amino acids long. Only in-frame clones appear in the TCRdb table, and some are missing; sequencing was by immunoSEQ multiplex PCR. The data hold roughly 27,000 clones, with roughly 84% observed a single time. This receptor was taken from a female donor with multiple sclerosis, enrolled in a pregnancy study. The sample was CD8+ T cells from peripheral blood mononuclear cells, taken after pregnancy. The genes are TRBV6-5 and TRBJ1-2; D call uncertain. CDR3 DNA sequence: TGTGCCAGCAGTTACTCGGTGGGCCACCTCAACTATGGCTACACCTTC. It codes for CASSYSVGHLNYGYTF.